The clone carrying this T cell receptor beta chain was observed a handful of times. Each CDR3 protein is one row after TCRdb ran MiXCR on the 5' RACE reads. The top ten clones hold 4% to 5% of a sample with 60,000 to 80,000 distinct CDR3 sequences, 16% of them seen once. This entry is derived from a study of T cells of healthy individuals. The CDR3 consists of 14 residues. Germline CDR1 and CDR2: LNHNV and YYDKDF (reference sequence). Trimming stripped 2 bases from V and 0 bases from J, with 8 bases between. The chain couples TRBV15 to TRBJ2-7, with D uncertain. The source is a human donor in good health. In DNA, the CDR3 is TGTGCCACCAGCAGACAACCTAGCTCCTACGAGCAGTACTTC. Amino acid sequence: CATSRQPSSYEQYF. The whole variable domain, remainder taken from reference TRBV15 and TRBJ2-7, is DAMVIQNPRYQVTQFGKPVTLSCSQTLNHNVMYWYQQKSSQAPKLLFHYYDKDFNNEADTPDNFQSRRPNTSFCFLDIRSPGLGDTAMYLCATSRQPSSYEQYFGPGTRLTVT.